What follows are 14 T cell receptor beta chains derived from one specimen sequenced in a study of vaccination and CD4 T cells after COVID-19. These receptors are not linked to any known antigen. Oncomine TCR Beta short-read sequencing was applied to DNA from cultured CD4+ T cells. TCRdb passed the PCR reads through MiXCR, listing each CDR3 protein once. The sample holds about 9,600 distinct CDR3 sequences, 20% to 30% seen once. As for treatment: approximately nine-day PBMC culture with coronavirus spike peptide pools or control peptides (ViraFEST assay). The material was CD4+ T cells from blood, cultured in vitro, obtained after SARS-CoV-2 vaccination. The receptors were sampled from a human donor who had recovered from COVID-19.

The gene calls are TRBV20-1 and TRBJ2-3, with D perhaps TRBD2 (6 bases). CDR1 and CDR2 from the germline V gene are DFQATT and SNEGSKA (reference sequence). V was cut by 1 base and J by 1 base, with 12 bases left in between. The CDR3 length is 15 residues. The CDR3 sequence is CSARVAGRGTDTQYF. The CDR3 DNA follows: TGCAGTGCTAGAGTGGCGGGGCGAGGCACAGATACGCAGTATTTT.

The genes are TRBV18 and TRBJ1-5; tentative D call: TRBD1 (5 bases). The length of the CDR3 is 12 residues. The germline V and J ends were trimmed by 4 bases and 11 bases, with 12 bases remaining between them. Looked up from germline, CDR1 is KGHSH and CDR2 is LQKENI. This chain's CDR3 is CASSQDIATQHF. The CDR3 bases are TGTGCCAGCTCACAGGACATAGCCACCCAGCATTTT.

J is TRBJ2-1 and V is TRBV7-8; 10 positions agree with TRBD2. The CDR3 runs to 17 residues. J was trimmed by 8 bases and V by 2 bases; bases with no gene match: 12. The germline CDR1 and CDR2 sequences are SGHVS and FQNEAQ. The CDR3 DNA reads as TGTGCCAGCAGCTTATTAGTCCTAGCGGGAGATTCGCATGAGCAGTTCTTC. Translation: CASSLLVLAGDSHEQFF.

The DNA for the CDR3 is TGTGCCAGCAGTTTGGGCGGGAGCTTATATACGCAGTATTTT. Its protein product is CASSLGGSLYTQYF. V usage is TRBV12-3 or TRBV12-4 and J usage is TRBJ2-3; 7 bases agree with TRBD2. J gave up 7 bases and V 3 bases, and 7 bases lay outside the gene matches. There are 14 residues in the CDR3.

The rearrangement uses TRBV28 and TRBJ2-7; 8 nucleotides agree with TRBD1. The CDR3 runs 14 residues. CDR1 is MDHEN and CDR2 is SYDVKM in the germline V gene. V gave up 7 bases and J gave up 7 bases; unmatched junction bases: 12. CDR3 coding DNA: TGTGCCAGCACCAACCCAGGGGGCACTGGGGAGCAGTACTTC. Protein product: CASTNPGGTGEQYF.

The V gene is TRBV6-1, the J gene TRBJ1-1, with D possibly being TRBD1 (5 bases). The V end was cut by 8 bases, the J end by 0 bases, with 10 bases between. The CDR3 loop spans 13 amino acids. Germline CDR1 reads MNHNS; CDR2 reads SASEGT. For the CDR3, the DNA is TGTGCCAGCGGTGGGGGGATGAACACTGAAGCTTTCTTT. Translated, it gives CASGGGMNTEAFF.

This clonotype was recorded a few times. The CDR3 DNA sequence: TGCAGTGCCCCCCGGGGACAGGCATCAAGTAACGAGCAGTACTTC. Its translation: CSAPRGQASSNEQYF. The chain employs TRBV20-1 and TRBJ2-7; the match to TRBD1 covers 8 bases. CDR3 length: 15 residues. Germline V CDR1 and CDR2: DFQATT, SNEGSKA (reference sequence). Trimming removed 6 bases from V and 5 bases from J; junction bases left unmatched: 15.

This clonotype was observed a few times. V gene TRBV20-1 combines with J gene TRBJ2-4; D may be TRBD2 (5 bases). The CDR3 spans 17 residues. V was shortened by 3 bases and J by 0 bases, with 18 bases between the two germline ends. Germline V gene data show CDR1 as DFQATT and CDR2 as SNEGSKA (reference sequence). As DNA, the CDR3 is TGCAGTGCTAGGAGCGGAAGGTGGGATCTAGCCAAAAACATTCAGTACTTC. This translates into CSARSGRWDLAKNIQYF.

The chain couples TRBV5-1 to TRBJ2-3; the D is unclear. Trimming left V 7 bases short and J 2 bases short, with 14 bases between. The CDR3 has 14 residues. Germline V CDR1 and CDR2: SGHRS, YFSETQ. In DNA form, the CDR3 reads TGCGCCAGCGCGTCGGGTCGTCCCACAGATACGCAGTATTTT. Amino acids: CASASGRPTDTQYF.

The CDR3 nucleotides read TGTGCCAGCAGATCCCGAAAAGGGCCTGCAACTAATGAAAAACTGTTTTTT. It translates to CASRSRKGPATNEKLFF. The rearrangement joins TRBV28 to TRBJ1-4, with D unclear. V was clipped by 6 bases and J by 0 bases, with 17 bases between them. This CDR3 comprises 17 residues. Germline V gene sequence: CDR1 MDHEN, CDR2 SYDVKM.

The gene calls are TRBV12-3 or TRBV12-4 and TRBJ2-7, with 7 bases identical to TRBD1. The CDR3 runs 14 residues. V dropped 6 bases and J dropped 1; count of bases not matched to a gene: 6. CDR3 nucleotide sequence: TGTGCCAGCAGCTTTCTGGGACAGTCCTACGAGCAGTACTTC. Translating it yields CASSFLGQSYEQYF.

The chain carries TRBV10-3 and TRBJ2-2, with 9 bases aligning to TRBD1. The germline V gene encodes CDR1 ENHRY and CDR2 SYGVKD. V was pared by 6 bases and J by 3 bases, with 5 bases of the junction left unmatched. The CDR3 contains 15 residues. This chain's CDR3 is CAIRGGQGYTGELFF. Written as DNA, the CDR3 is TGTGCCATCAGGGGGGGACAGGGCTACACCGGGGAGCTGTTTTTT.

This chain connects TRBV27 to TRBJ1-3; a possible D gene is TRBD1 (5 bases). The CDR3 consists of 14 residues. Germline V gene sequence: CDR1 MNHEY, CDR2 SMNVEV (reference sequence). The V end lost 5 bases, the J end lost 1 base, and 9 bases lay between the germline ends. The CDR3 DNA reads TGTGCCAGCAGTCGCTGGGGGTCTGGAAACACCATATATTTT. Its protein is CASSRWGSGNTIYF.

This clonotype was seen a handful of times. This chain links TRBV18 with TRBJ1-2; D is perhaps TRBD1 (5 bases). Germline V gene data show CDR1 as KGHSH and CDR2 as LQKENI. Trimming left V 3 bases short and J 4 bases short, with 15 bases between. The CDR3 length is 15 residues. CDR3 nucleotide sequence: TGTGCCAGCTCACCTACAGGTCGAGGCGGCTATGGCTACACCTTC. It encodes CASSPTGRGGYGYTF.